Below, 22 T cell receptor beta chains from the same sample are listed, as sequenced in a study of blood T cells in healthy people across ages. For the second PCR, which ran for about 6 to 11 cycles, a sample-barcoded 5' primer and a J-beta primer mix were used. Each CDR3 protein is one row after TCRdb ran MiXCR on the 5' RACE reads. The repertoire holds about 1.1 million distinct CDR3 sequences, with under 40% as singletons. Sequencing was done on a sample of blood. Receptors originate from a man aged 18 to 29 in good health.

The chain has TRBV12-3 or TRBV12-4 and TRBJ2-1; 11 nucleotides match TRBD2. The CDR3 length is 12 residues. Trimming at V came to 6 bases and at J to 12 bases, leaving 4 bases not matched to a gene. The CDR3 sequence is CASSKLAGGQFF. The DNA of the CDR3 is TGTGCCAGCAGCAAGCTAGCGGGGGGGCAGTTCTTC.

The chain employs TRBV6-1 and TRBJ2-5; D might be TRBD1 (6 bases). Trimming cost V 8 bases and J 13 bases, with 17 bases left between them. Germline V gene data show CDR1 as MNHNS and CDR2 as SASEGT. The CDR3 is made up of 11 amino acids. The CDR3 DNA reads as TGTGCCAGCTACGGGACACTAGAGCGGTACTTC. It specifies CASYGTLERYF.

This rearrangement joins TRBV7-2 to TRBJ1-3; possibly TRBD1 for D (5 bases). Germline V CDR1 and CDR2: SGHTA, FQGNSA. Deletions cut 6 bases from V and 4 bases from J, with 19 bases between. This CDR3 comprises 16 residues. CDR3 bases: TGTGCCAGCAGTCCCCACCGGGGCGGGGTAGGAAACACCATATATTTT. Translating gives CASSPHRGGVGNTIYF. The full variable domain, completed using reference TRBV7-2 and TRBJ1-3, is GAGVSQSPSNKVTEKGKDVELRCDPISGHTALYWYRQSLGQGLEFLIYFQGNSAPDKSGLPSDRFSAERTGGSVSTLTIQRTQQEDSAVYLCASSPHRGGVGNTIYFGEGSWLTVV.

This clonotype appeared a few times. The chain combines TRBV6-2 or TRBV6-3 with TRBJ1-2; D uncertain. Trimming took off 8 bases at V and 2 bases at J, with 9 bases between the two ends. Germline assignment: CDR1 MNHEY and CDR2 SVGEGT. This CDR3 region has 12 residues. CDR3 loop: CASEGRNYGYTF. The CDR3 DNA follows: TGTGCCAGCGAGGGCCGAAACTATGGCTACACCTTC.

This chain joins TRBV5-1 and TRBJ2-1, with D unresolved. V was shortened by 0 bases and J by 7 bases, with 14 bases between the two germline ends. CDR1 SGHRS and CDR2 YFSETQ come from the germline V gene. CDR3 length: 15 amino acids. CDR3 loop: CASSLEGLQWNEQFF. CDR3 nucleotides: TGCGCCAGCAGCTTGGAAGGGCTCCAGTGGAATGAGCAGTTCTTC.

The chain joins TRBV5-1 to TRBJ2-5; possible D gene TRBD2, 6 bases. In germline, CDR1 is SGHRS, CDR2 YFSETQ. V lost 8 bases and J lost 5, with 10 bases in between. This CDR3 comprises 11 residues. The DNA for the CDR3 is TGCGCCAGAAAAGGAGGGGAGACCCAGTACTTC. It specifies CARKGGETQYF.

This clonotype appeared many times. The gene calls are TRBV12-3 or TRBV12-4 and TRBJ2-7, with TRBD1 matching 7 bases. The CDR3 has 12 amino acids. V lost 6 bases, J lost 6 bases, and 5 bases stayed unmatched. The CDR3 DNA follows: TGTGCCAGCAGGGACGACAGGGTCGAGCAGTACTTC. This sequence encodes CASRDDRVEQYF.

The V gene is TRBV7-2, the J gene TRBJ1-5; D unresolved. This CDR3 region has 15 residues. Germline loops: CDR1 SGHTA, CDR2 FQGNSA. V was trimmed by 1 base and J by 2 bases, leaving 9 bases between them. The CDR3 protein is CASSLGSWGNQPQHF. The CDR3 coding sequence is TGTGCCAGCAGCTTAGGGTCCTGGGGCAATCAGCCCCAGCATTTT.

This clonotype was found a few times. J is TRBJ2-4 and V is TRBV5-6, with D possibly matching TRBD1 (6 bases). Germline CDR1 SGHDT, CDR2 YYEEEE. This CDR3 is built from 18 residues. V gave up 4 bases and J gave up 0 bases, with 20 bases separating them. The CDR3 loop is CASSLSTGPNSAKNIQYF. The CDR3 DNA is TGTGCCAGCAGCCTATCCACAGGGCCCAACTCAGCCAAAAACATTCAGTACTTC.

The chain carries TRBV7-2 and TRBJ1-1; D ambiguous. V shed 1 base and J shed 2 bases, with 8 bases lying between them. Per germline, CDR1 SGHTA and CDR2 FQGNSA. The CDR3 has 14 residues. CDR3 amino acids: CASSLGRINTEAFF. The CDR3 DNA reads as TGTGCCAGCAGCTTAGGGCGGATAAACACTGAAGCTTTCTTT.

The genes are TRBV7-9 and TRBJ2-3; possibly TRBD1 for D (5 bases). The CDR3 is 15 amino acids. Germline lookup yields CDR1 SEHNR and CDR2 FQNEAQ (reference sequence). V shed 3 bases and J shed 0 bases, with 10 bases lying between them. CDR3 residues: CASSFMGLSTDTQYF. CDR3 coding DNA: TGTGCCAGCAGCTTTATGGGGCTTAGCACAGATACGCAGTATTTT.

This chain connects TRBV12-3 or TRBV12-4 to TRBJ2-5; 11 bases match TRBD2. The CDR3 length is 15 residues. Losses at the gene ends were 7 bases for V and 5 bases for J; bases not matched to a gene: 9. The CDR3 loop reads CASKPSLAGVETQYF. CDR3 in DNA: TGTGCCAGCAAACCCTCACTAGCGGGGGTGGAGACCCAGTACTTC.

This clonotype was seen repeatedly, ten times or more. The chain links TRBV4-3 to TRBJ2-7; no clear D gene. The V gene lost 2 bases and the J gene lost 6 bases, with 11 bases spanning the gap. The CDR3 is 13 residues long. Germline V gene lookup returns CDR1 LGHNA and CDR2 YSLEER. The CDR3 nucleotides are TGCGCCAGCAGCCAATACCTTTCCGGCGAGCAGTACTTC. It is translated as CASSQYLSGEQYF.

CDR3 coding DNA: TGCAGTGGCATACAAGGAGGGGGCAATCAGCCCCAGCATTTT. Amino acids: CSGIQGGGNQPQHF. The chain carries TRBV20-1 and TRBJ1-5; D possibly corresponds to TRBD1 (5 bases). The length of the CDR3 is 14 residues. CDR1 and CDR2 from the germline V gene are DFQATT and SNEGSKA (reference sequence). V was trimmed by 7 bases and J by 2 bases, leaving 15 bases between them.

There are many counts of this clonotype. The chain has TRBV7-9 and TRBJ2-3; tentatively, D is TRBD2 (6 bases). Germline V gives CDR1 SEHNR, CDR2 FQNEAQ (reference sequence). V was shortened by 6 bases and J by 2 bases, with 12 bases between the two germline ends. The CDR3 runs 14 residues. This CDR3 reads CASSLSGLTDTQYF. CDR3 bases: TGTGCCAGCAGTTTATCGGGACTCACAGATACGCAGTATTTT.

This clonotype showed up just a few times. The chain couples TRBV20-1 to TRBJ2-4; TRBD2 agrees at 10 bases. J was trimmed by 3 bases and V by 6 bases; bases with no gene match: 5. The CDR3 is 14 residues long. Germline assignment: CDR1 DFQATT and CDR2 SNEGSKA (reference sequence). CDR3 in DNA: TGCAGTGCCCTCTTAGCGGGGGGCAAAAACATTCAGTACTTC. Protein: CSALLAGGKNIQYF.

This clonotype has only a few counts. The CDR3: CASSLGLDTATNEKLFF. As DNA, the CDR3 is TGTGCCAGCAGCTTAGGTTTGGACACCGCAACTAATGAAAAACTGTTTTTT. This chain links TRBV7-2 with TRBJ1-4, with D tentatively TRBD1 (5 bases). V lost 1 base and J 0 bases, leaving 12 bases between the germline ends. The CDR3 totals 17 residues. Looked up from germline, CDR1 is SGHTA and CDR2 is FQGNSA.

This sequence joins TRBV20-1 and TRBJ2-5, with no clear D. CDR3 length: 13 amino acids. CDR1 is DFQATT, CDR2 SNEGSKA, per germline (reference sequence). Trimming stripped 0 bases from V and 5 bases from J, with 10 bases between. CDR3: CSARDGAWETQYF. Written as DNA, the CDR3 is TGCAGTGCTAGAGACGGTGCCTGGGAGACCCAGTACTTC.

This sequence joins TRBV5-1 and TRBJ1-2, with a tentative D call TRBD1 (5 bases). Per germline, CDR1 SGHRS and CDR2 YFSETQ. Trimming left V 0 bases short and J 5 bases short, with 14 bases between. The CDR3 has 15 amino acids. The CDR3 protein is CASSLAAGKVYGYTF. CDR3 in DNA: TGCGCCAGCAGCTTGGCGGCAGGGAAGGTATATGGCTACACCTTC.

The CDR3 DNA reads TGTGCCAGCAGCCAAGGGGTCTTACACCCCCTTGCAACTAATGAAAAACTGTTTTTT. Amino acid sequence: CASSQGVLHPLATNEKLFF. The chain carries TRBV3-1 and TRBJ1-4; the D is unclear. V lost 1 base and J 0 bases, leaving 18 bases between the germline ends. Germline assignment: CDR1 LGHDT and CDR2 YNNKEL (reference sequence). The CDR3 is made up of 19 amino acids.

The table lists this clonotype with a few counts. CDR3 protein: CASSSDISEAFF. The CDR3 DNA reads TGTGCCAGCAGCTCCGACATCAGCGAAGCTTTCTTT. V usage is TRBV3-1 and J usage is TRBJ1-1, with D hard to call. The CDR3 totals 12 residues. CDR1 LGHDT and CDR2 YNNKEL come from the germline V gene (reference sequence). V was shortened by 5 bases and J by 8 bases, with 12 bases between the two germline ends.

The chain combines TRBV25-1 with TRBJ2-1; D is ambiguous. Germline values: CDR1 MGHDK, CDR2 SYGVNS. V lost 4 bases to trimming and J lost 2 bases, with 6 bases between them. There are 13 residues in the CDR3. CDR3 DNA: TGTGCCAGCAGTGTACTCCCCTACAATGAGCAGTTCTTC. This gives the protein CASSVLPYNEQFF.